This T cell receptor beta chain was sequenced for a study of blood T cell repertoires in COVID-19. The CDR3 contains 14 residues. CDR1 is MNHEY, CDR2 SMNVEV, per germline (reference sequence). Trimming cost V 4 bases and J 0 bases; bases outside gene matches: 2. Data came from immunoSEQ multiplex PCR; TCRdb stores just in-frame clones and leaves some out. Of about 150,000 clones in the sample, roughly 80% were seen once. This clone was counted a few times. The rearrangement uses TRBV27 and TRBJ2-7, with TRBD1 matching 8 bases. This TCR came from a man over 45 with active or convalescent COVID-19. Sequencing was performed on peripheral blood. For the CDR3, the DNA is TGTGCCAGCAGTTGGACAGGGCGCTCCTACGAGCAGTACTTC. This sequence encodes CASSWTGRSYEQYF.